This T cell receptor (beta chain) was identified in a study of blood T cell repertoires in COVID-19. Seattle-derived patients entered the study during active infection and were followed longitudinally. Per the study methods: Estimated nucleated cell counts came from reference gene primer amplification. Profiling relied on immunoSEQ multiplex PCR, and the TCRdb table lists in-frame clones only, not all of them. The DNA gave D and trimming, while V, J and clone size come from that table. The sample records under 200,000 clones, 79% being singletons. The TCR sequence derives from a woman aged 55-70 years with COVID-19, enrolled during active disease. Material for sequencing was peripheral blood.

The CDR3 sequence is CASSLKRGPDTGELFF. The CDR3 DNA is TGTGCCAGTAGCCTAAAGAGGGGGCCAGACACCGGGGAGCTGTTTTTT. This chain links TRBV19 with TRBJ2-2; the match to TRBD1 covers 7 bases. With 6 bases clipped from V and 3 bases from J, the junction kept 10 bases outside the gene matches. The CDR3 has 16 amino acids. The germline V gene has CDR1 LNHDA and CDR2 SQIVND (reference sequence). Full variable domain (remainder filled in from reference TRBV19 and TRBJ2-2): DGGITQSPKYLFRKEGQNVTLSCEQNLNHDAMYWYRQDPGQGLRLIYYSQIVNDFQKGDIAEGYSVSREKKESFPLTVTSAQKNPTAFYLCASSLKRGPDTGELFFGEGSRLTVL.